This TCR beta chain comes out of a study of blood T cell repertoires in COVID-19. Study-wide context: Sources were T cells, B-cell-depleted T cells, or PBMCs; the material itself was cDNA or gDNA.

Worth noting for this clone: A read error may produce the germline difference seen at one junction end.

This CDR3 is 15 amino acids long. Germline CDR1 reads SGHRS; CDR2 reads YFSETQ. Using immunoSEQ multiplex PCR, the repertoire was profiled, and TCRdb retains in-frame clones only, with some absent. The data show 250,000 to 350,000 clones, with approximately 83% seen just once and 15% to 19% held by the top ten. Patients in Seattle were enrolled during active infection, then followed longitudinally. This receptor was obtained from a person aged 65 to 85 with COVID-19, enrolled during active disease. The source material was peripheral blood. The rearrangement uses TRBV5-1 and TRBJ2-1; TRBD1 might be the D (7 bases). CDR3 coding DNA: TGCGCCAGCAGGTTGGCTACGGGGCAGGGGGGTGAGCAGTTCTTC. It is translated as CASRLATGQGGEQFF. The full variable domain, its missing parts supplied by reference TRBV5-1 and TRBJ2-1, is KAGVTQTPRYLIKTRGQQVTLSCSPISGHRSVSWYQQTPGQGLQFLFEYFSETQRNKGNFPGRFSGRQFSNSRSEMNVSTLELGDSALYLCASRLATGQGGEQFFGPGTRLTVL.